This T cell receptor (beta chain) was sequenced for a study of OX40 agonist ivuxolimab in advanced cancers. In the study overall: Having had anti-PD-1, anti-PD-L1 or anti-CTLA-4 therapy before was allowed, and around 39% had some. Study-level findings and limits: Also present in some nonresponders was a low level of normalized T-cell clonal expansion.

As regards this clone: Its specificity is unknown.

Germline V gene lookup returns CDR1 SGDLS and CDR2 YYNGEE. Trimming removed 1 base from V and 4 bases from J, with 11 bases in between. This CDR3 spans 15 amino acids. Data came from immunoSEQ multiplex PCR; TCRdb stores just in-frame clones and leaves some out. The table includes around 60,000 clones, about 88% detected once. The sample was CD4+ or CD8+ T cells sorted from blood, taken in a trial of the OX40 agonist ivuxolimab. The clonotype originates from an adult with an advanced solid tumor such as melanoma, head and neck, liver or kidney cancer. The J gene is TRBJ2-2, the V gene TRBV9; D gene ambiguous. The CDR3 DNA is TGTGCCAGCAGCGTACTGGGGAAGGGCACCGGGGAGCTGTTTTTT. As protein: CASSVLGKGTGELFF.